The sequence of this T cell receptor beta chain was determined in a study of shared clonotypes between healthy human individuals. General study points: Depth of sequencing was expected to influence donor clonotype sharing. Non-shared clonotypes displayed generation probabilities falling below those of clonotypes present in all four donors. On the whole, naive subsets had larger estimated richness than memory subsets had.

Comment on this clone: Its antigen is as yet unknown.

Data came from immunoSEQ multiplex PCR; TCRdb stores just in-frame clones and leaves some out. Of 2 million to 2.5 million clones listed, 80% to 95% are singletons. The CDR3 has 17 residues. Germline loops: CDR1 SGHTA, CDR2 FQGNSA. V lost 3 bases and J 1 base, leaving 15 bases between the germline ends. The chain couples TRBV7-2 to TRBJ2-2; D is possibly TRBD2 (6 bases). The TCR originated in a man younger than 35 in good health. Some clones in this sample may be carry-over from other donors' samples. The specimen sequenced was naive CD4+ T cells from PBMCs. Subset defined: CD45RA+ positively selected. Here the CDR3 reads CASSLPPGTGNTGELFF. The CDR3 DNA follows: TGTGCCAGCAGCTTGCCCCCGGGGACTGGGAACACCGGGGAGCTGTTTTTT.